This T cell receptor (beta chain) appears in the sequencing data of a study of PD-1 blockade in classical Hodgkin lymphoma. Study results and limitations: Factors driving the repertoire differences, possibly disease activity or prior therapy, remain undefined. At baseline, newly diagnosed patients reportedly showed less TCR diversity than healthy donors.

This sample's time point: newly diagnosed, previously untreated cHL patient sample. As a comparison, the study used PBMCs from newly diagnosed, untreated classical Hodgkin lymphoma. Repertoires were generated with immunoSEQ multiplex PCR, while TCRdb's copy carries only in-frame clones and drops some. The data show tens of thousands of clones, approximately 91% seen once. To note about this clone: Its antigen is not known.

The sequence was obtained from a human donor with classical Hodgkin lymphoma. The sequenced material came from peripheral blood mononuclear cells (PBMCs).

DNA of the CDR3: TGTGCCAGCAGCCCTCAGGTCCACGAGCAGTACGTC. Amino acid sequence: CASSPQVHEQYV. J is TRBJ2-7 and V is TRBV11-2; unclear D gene. Germline V lookup: CDR1 SGHAT, CDR2 FQNNGV. The V end lost 5 bases, the J end lost 5 bases, and 10 bases lay between the germline ends. The CDR3 runs 12 residues.